This TCR beta chain was captured in a study of blood T cell repertoires in COVID-19. About the research overall: Acute and convalescent COVID-19 specimens originated in the United States, Italy and Spain. T cells, B-cell-depleted T cells, or PBMCs provided the cDNA or gDNA that served as material.

TCRdb's table, derived via immunoSEQ multiplex PCR, lists solely in-frame clones and lacks some. The sample holds roughly 120,000 clones, roughly four fifths seen once. Those enrolled in Seattle joined during active infection and were followed longitudinally afterward. Germline lookup yields CDR1 MNHEY and CDR2 SVGEGT. The CDR3 spans 19 residues. V gave up 0 bases and J gave up 6 bases; unmatched junction bases: 11. Sample: peripheral blood. The V gene is TRBV6-2 or TRBV6-3, the J gene TRBJ1-6; 10 bases agree with TRBD1. This TCR derives from a man older than 75 with COVID-19, enrolled during active disease. CDR3 residues: CASSYSPGQGVSINSPLHF. For the CDR3, the DNA is TGTGCCAGCAGTTACTCCCCCGGACAGGGGGTATCTATTAATTCACCCCTCCACTTT.